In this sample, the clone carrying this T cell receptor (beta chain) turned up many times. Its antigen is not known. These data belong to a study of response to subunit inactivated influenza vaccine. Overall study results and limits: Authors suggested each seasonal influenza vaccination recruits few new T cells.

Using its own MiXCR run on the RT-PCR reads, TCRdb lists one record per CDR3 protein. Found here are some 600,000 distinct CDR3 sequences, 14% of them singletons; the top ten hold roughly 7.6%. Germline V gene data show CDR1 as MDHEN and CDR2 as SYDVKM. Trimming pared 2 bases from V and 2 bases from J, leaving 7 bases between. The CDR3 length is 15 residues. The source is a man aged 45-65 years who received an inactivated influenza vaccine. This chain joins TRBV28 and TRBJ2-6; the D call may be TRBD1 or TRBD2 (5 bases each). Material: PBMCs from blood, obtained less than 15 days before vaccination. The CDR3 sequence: CASSLQGPGANVLTF. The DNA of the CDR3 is TGTGCCAGCAGTTTACAGGGACCTGGGGCCAACGTCCTGACTTTC.